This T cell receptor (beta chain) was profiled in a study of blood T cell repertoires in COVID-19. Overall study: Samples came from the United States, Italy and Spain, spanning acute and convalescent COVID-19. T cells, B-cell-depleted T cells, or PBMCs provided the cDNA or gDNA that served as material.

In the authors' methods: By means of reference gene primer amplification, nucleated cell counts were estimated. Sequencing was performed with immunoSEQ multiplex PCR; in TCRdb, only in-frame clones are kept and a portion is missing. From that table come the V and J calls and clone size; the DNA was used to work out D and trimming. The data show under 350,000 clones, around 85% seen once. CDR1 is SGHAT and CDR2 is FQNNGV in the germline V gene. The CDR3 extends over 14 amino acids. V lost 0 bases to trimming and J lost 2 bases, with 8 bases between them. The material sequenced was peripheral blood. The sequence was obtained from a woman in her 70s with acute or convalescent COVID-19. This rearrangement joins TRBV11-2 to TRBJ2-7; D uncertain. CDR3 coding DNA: TGTGCCAGCAGCTTAGACAGAACCACCTACGAGCAGTACTTC. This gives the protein CASSLDRTTYEQYF.